A single sample is the source of the 19 T cell receptor beta chains below, sequenced in a study of cytomegalovirus exposure and HLA in healthy donors. Both 60 Vbeta primers and 13 Jbeta primers went into the PCR. Clones were sequenced by immunoSEQ multiplex PCR, and TCRdb holds only the in-frame ones, with some missing. The sample lists 150,000 to 200,000 clones, about 80% occurring once. Sequencing input: PBMCs. These receptor sequences come from a man in his fifties or sixties in good health and CMV-seropositive.

V usage is TRBV7-6 and J usage is TRBJ2-5; a possible D gene is TRBD2 (5 bases). The CDR3 runs to 12 residues. Germline values: CDR1 SGHVS, CDR2 FNYEAQ. V shed 0 bases and J shed 14 bases, with 13 bases lying between them. CDR3 sequence reads: CASSLATVGEYF. The DNA of the CDR3 is TGTGCCAGCAGCTTAGCCACAGTCGGGGAATACTTC.

This chain joins TRBV12-5 and TRBJ2-3, with D possibly matching TRBD2 (5 bases). CDR1 and CDR2 from the germline V gene are LGHNT and FRNRAP. V lost 4 bases, J lost 3 bases, and 14 bases lay in between. There are 15 residues in the CDR3. The CDR3 DNA follows: TGTGCTAGTGGTTACCCGGGCGGGTTTACAGATACGCAGTATTTT. Amino acid sequence: CASGYPGGFTDTQYF.

This chain connects TRBV7-2 to TRBJ1-2; 8 bases match TRBD1. Germline loops: CDR1 SGHTA, CDR2 FQGNSA. V gave up 4 bases and J gave up 6 bases; unmatched junction bases: 7. This CDR3 spans 14 amino acids. The chain's CDR3 is CASSSKRQGNGYTF. DNA of the CDR3: TGTGCCAGCAGCTCTAAACGACAGGGGAATGGCTACACCTTC. The entire variable domain, with the rest obtained from reference TRBV7-2 and TRBJ1-2, is as follows: GAGVSQSPSNKVTEKGKDVELRCDPISGHTALYWYRQSLGQGLEFLIYFQGNSAPDKSGLPSDRFSAERTGGSVSTLTIQRTQQEDSAVYLCASSSKRQGNGYTFGSGTRLTVV.

The chain employs TRBV7-9 and TRBJ2-1, with 8 bases fitting TRBD1. The CDR3 runs 18 residues. After removal of 2 bases from V and 2 bases from J, the junction contained 11 bases not matched to a gene. The germline V gene encodes CDR1 SEHNR and CDR2 FQNEAQ (reference sequence). This CDR3 reads CASSLSYGQGLTYNEQFF. CDR3 nucleotides: TGTGCCAGCAGCTTATCCTATGGACAGGGCCTTACCTACAATGAGCAGTTCTTC.

The rearrangement links TRBV2 to TRBJ2-7; D uncertain. Germline V gives CDR1 SNHLY, CDR2 FYNNEI. V was clipped by 6 bases and J by 6 bases, with 12 bases between them. This CDR3 is built from 12 residues. The CDR3 spells CASSDTPSEQYF. CDR3 nucleotide sequence: TGTGCCAGCAGCGACACACCCTCCGAGCAGTACTTC.

In DNA form, the CDR3 reads TGTGCCAGCAGTCGAGGGGGCCTCGACTCCTACGAGCAGTACTTC. Amino acids: CASSRGGLDSYEQYF. The chain carries TRBV28 and TRBJ2-7; 7 bases align to TRBD1. In germline, CDR1 is MDHEN, CDR2 SYDVKM. Trimming removed 5 bases from V and 0 bases from J; junction bases left unmatched: 7. This CDR3 comprises 15 residues.

This chain uses TRBV9 with TRBJ2-1; maybe TRBD2 (6 bases). The CDR3 runs to 16 residues. The V gene's germline CDR1 is SGDLS and CDR2 YYNGEE. V lost 0 bases and J lost 4, with 14 bases in between. CDR3 nucleotide sequence: TGTGCCAGCAGCGTAGGAGGGAGCGGGCTATACAATGAGCAGTTCTTC. The encoded protein is CASSVGGSGLYNEQFF.

The rearrangement uses TRBV2 and TRBJ1-5, with D hard to call. Trimming took 2 bases from V and 1 from J, leaving 12 bases between them. This CDR3 is 16 amino acids long. Germline lookup yields CDR1 SNHLY and CDR2 FYNNEI. The DNA of the CDR3 is TGTGCCAGCAGTGAAATGCGGAGTTTCAGCAATCAGCCCCAGCATTTT. Amino acids: CASSEMRSFSNQPQHF.

This clone has more than one count but fewer than ten. The chain couples TRBV9 to TRBJ1-1; D gene unclear. CDR1 is SGDLS, CDR2 YYNGEE, per germline. V dropped 4 bases and J dropped 4 bases, with 14 bases sitting between them. The CDR3 contains 14 residues. The CDR3 here is CASSTSPQSTEAFF. The DNA for the CDR3 is TGTGCCAGCAGCACATCCCCTCAGTCCACTGAAGCTTTCTTT.

This rearrangement joins TRBV4-1 to TRBJ1-6; 8 positions agree with TRBD1. Germline CDR1 is MGHRA and CDR2 is YSYEKL. CDR3 length equals 17 residues. V was pared by 4 bases and J by 8 bases, with 13 bases of the junction left unmatched. The CDR3, as DNA: TGCGCCAGCAGCCGCTCGAGAACAGGACAGGGTGATTCACCCCTCCACTTT. This codes for CASSRSRTGQGDSPLHF.

In its sample, this clone was seen once. CDR3 sequence (DNA): TGCAGCCCTGCAGGGAGGGATGAGGCCGGGGAGCTGTTTTTT. It encodes CSPAGRDEAGELFF. The V and J genes are TRBV29-1 and TRBJ2-2; TRBD2 agrees at 7 bases. This CDR3 comprises 14 residues. CDR1 and CDR2 from the germline V gene are SQVTM and ANQGSEA. V shed 8 bases and J 6 bases; nucleotides not matched to a gene: 12.

The chain has TRBV27 and TRBJ1-2, with unresolved D. Trimming removed 10 bases from V and 8 bases from J, with 20 bases in between. Germline lookup yields CDR1 MNHEY and CDR2 SMNVEV (reference sequence). The length of the CDR3 is 13 residues. The CDR3 here is CATLSTGTAGYTF. The CDR3 nucleotides read TGTGCCACCCTATCGACCGGTACAGCCGGCTACACCTTC.

J is TRBJ2-5 and V is TRBV27, with 11 positions matching TRBD2. Germline trimming cut 3 bases from V and 2 bases from J; bases unmatched to any gene: 8. The CDR3 has 17 residues. Per the germline V gene, CDR1 is MNHEY and CDR2 is SMNVEV (reference sequence). This CDR3 is CASSFGSSGGAQETQYF. CDR3 DNA sequence: TGTGCCAGCAGTTTCGGTAGTAGCGGGGGGGCTCAAGAGACCCAGTACTTC.

This rearrangement joins TRBV7-6 to TRBJ2-3; D is perhaps TRBD1 (5 bases). The CDR3 spans 15 residues. V was cut by 2 bases and J by 1 base, with 10 bases left in between. Germline-derived CDR1 and CDR2 are SGHVS and FNYEAQ. The DNA for the CDR3 is TGTGCCAGCAGCTTACTAGGGGCTGGCACAGATACGCAGTATTTT. Its protein product is CASSLLGAGTDTQYF.

V usage is TRBV25-1 and J usage is TRBJ2-7, with D perhaps TRBD1 (5 bases). The CDR3 consists of 15 residues. From germline, CDR1 is MGHDK and CDR2 SYGVNS. With 6 bases removed from V and 0 bases from J, the gap between germline ends came to 15 bases. The CDR3 region is CASRGLGRVSYEQYF. Here the CDR3 DNA reads TGTGCCAGCAGGGGCTTGGGGCGCGTCTCCTACGAGCAGTACTTC.

V usage is TRBV28 and J usage is TRBJ1-6; possibly TRBD1 for D (6 bases). V gave up 1 base and J gave up 6 bases, with 22 bases separating them. The CDR3 has 19 residues. Germline V lookup: CDR1 MDHEN, CDR2 SYDVKM. This CDR3 reads CASSLFYGNRTAANSPLHF. DNA of the CDR3: TGTGCCAGCAGTTTATTTTACGGAAATAGGACAGCGGCTAATTCACCCCTCCACTTT.

The V and J genes are TRBV6-6 and TRBJ2-3, with 8 bases matching TRBD2. Germline CDR1 and CDR2: MNHNY and SVGAGI (reference sequence). The CDR3 covers 15 residues. J gave up 10 bases and V 6 bases, and 15 bases lay outside the gene matches. CDR3 bases: TGTGCCAGCAGGTCTTACGTCGGGGGGGGCGGATCGCAGTATTTT. As protein: CASRSYVGGGGSQYF.

The chain couples TRBV2 to TRBJ1-6, with TRBD1 identical over 10 bases. The length of the CDR3 is 16 residues. J lost 8 bases, V lost 3 bases, and 7 bases had no gene match. CDR1 and CDR2 (germline): SNHLY, FYNNEI. The CDR3, as DNA: TGTGCCAGCAGTGATGTGGGACAGGGGTTGGATTCACCCCTCCACTTT. Translated, it gives CASSDVGQGLDSPLHF.

V usage is TRBV4-1 and J usage is TRBJ2-7, with D tentatively TRBD1 (6 bases). Germline CDR1 MGHRA, CDR2 YSYEKL. There are 14 residues in the CDR3. Trimming cost V 4 bases and J 2 bases, with 12 bases left between them. Written as DNA, the CDR3 is TGCGCCAGCAGCCCGATGACAGGTCCCTACGAGCAGTACTTC. Protein sequence: CASSPMTGPYEQYF.